This T cell receptor (beta chain) was sequenced for a study of T cell responses to AZD1222 COVID-19 vaccine. The CDR3 consists of 15 residues. Trimming cost V 3 bases and J 5 bases; bases outside gene matches: 9. Germline CDR1 and CDR2: KGHSH and LQKENI. On this clone: Its antigen is unidentified.

Using immunoSEQ multiplex PCR, the repertoire was profiled, and TCRdb retains in-frame clones only, with some absent. The sample includes about 160,000 clones, 91% of them seen just once. Findings of the study overall: Just a handful of AZD1222 recipients tested seropositive at baseline. In all cases, repertoires were sampled only after the peak T cell response.

The receptor comes from an adult in good health. The sequencing here drew on peripheral blood, taken on day 0 of AZD1222 vaccination. The V gene is TRBV18, the J gene TRBJ2-7; 8 nucleotides match TRBD1. CDR3 DNA sequence: TGTGCCAGCTCACCTAACGGACAGGGTAGGGACGAGCAGTACTTC. This codes for CASSPNGQGRDEQYF.